This TCR beta chain derives from a study of technical replicates of blood from a few donors. The repertoire was sequenced with immunoSEQ multiplex PCR; TCRdb's copy has only in-frame clones and lacks some. Of around 53,000 clones listed, about 82% were seen once; the top ten hold approximately 5.4%. The sequence derives from a human donor in good health. Some clones in this sample may be carry-over from other donors' samples. The sequenced sample was PBMCs.

CDR3 loop: CASSNRDNYEQYF. CDR3 coding DNA: TGTGCCAGCAGTAATCGGGACAATTACGAGCAGTACTTC. This chain links TRBV6-1 with TRBJ2-7; perhaps TRBD1 as D (6 bases). Germline lookup yields CDR1 MNHNS and CDR2 SASEGT. The CDR3 has 13 residues. The V gene lost 5 bases and the J gene lost 4 bases, with 12 bases spanning the gap.